This entry is about one T cell receptor (beta chain). Its cognate antigen is unknown. Generated by immunoSEQ multiplex PCR, the TCRdb table keeps only in-frame clones and is missing some. The sample has about 1 million clones; around 74% are singletons. Looked up from germline, CDR1 is SQVTM and CDR2 is ANQGSEA. CDR3 length: 13 amino acids. The germline V and J ends were trimmed by 5 bases and 0 bases, with 9 bases remaining between them. The data stem from a study of shared clonotypes between healthy human individuals. Points from the study as a whole: With several donors compared, roughly 5% of naive CD4 clonotypes were shared. The sampled material consisted only of blood, and tissue repertoires are likely to differ.

The V call is TRBV29-1, the J call TRBJ2-3, with D hard to call. The receptor comes from a man between 18 and 35 years old in good health. The sample consisted of memory CD4+ T cells sorted from blood. Noted subset: CD45RA-negative fraction. The CDR3 DNA is TGCAGCGTTTGGGCAGGCAGCACAGATACGCAGTATTTT. Amino acid sequence: CSVWAGSTDTQYF.